The 3 T cell receptor beta chains given below trace back to one sample, sequenced in a study of blood T cell repertoires in COVID-19. The table came from immunoSEQ multiplex PCR; TCRdb's copy has only in-frame clones and leaves some out. The table records around 270,000 clones, 86% of them present only once. The specimen was peripheral blood. The source is a man younger than 40 with active or convalescent COVID-19.

The rearrangement joins TRBV4-2 to TRBJ1-1; D unresolved. The V and J ends lost 0 bases and 0 bases respectively, with 17 bases between them. The CDR3 runs 18 residues. The germline V gene encodes CDR1 LGHNA and CDR2 YNFKEQ. The CDR3 sequence: CASSQDPEGSIMNTEAFF. CDR3 in DNA: TGTGCCAGCAGCCAAGATCCGGAGGGCAGCATCATGAACACTGAAGCTTTCTTT.

The rearrangement links TRBV5-1 to TRBJ2-2; 8 bases fit TRBD1. Per the germline V gene, CDR1 is SGHRS and CDR2 is YFSETQ. There are 16 residues in the CDR3. Losses at the gene ends were 4 bases for V and 1 base for J; bases not matched to a gene: 6. The CDR3 coding sequence is TGCGCCAGCAGCCGCCCTGGGACAGGGAACACCGGGGAGCTGTTTTTT. Protein product: CASSRPGTGNTGELFF.

The chain employs TRBV7-6 and TRBJ2-3, with 8 bases aligning to TRBD2. The CDR3 extends over 17 amino acids. The germline gives CDR1 SGHVS, CDR2 FNYEAQ. With V trimmed by 5 bases and J by 0 bases, 10 bases remained unmatched. This CDR3 is CASSHRGAGASTDTQYF. Written as DNA, the CDR3 is TGTGCCAGCAGCCACCGAGGAGCGGGGGCGAGCACAGATACGCAGTATTTT.